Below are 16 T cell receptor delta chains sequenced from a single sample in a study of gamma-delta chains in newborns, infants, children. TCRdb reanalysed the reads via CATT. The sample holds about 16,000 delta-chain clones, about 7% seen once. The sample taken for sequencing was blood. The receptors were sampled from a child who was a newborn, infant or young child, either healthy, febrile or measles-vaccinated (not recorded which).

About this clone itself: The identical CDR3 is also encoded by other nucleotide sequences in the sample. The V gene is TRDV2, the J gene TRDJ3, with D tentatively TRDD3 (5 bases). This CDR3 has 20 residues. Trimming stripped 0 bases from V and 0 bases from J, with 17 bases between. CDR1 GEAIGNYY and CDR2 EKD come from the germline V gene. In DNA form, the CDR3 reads TGTGCCTGTGACACCGTAGGGGACCCCCCTAGCTCCTGGGACACCCGACAGATGTTTTTC. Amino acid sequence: CACDTVGDPPSSWDTRQMFF.

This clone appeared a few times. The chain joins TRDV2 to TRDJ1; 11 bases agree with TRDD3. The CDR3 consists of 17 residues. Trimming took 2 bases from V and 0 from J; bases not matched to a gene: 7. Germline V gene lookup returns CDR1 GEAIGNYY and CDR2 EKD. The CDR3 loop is CACDNLLGDKYTDKLIF. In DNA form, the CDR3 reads TGTGCCTGTGACAATTTACTGGGGGATAAGTACACCGATAAACTCATCTTT.

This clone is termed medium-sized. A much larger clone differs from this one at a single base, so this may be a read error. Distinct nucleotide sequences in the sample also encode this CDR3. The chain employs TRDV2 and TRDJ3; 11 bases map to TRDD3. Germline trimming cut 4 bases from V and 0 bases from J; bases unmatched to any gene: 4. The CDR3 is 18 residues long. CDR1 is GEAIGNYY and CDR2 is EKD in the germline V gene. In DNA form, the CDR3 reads TGTGCCTGTGATGTACTGGGGGATAGCTCCTGGGACACCCGACAGATGTTTTTC. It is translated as CACDVLGDSSWDTRQMFF.

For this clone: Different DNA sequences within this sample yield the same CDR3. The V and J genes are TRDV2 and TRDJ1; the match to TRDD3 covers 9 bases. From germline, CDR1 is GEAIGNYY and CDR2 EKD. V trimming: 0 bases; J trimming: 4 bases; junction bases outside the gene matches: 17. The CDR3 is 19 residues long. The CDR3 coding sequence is TGTGCCTGTGACACCGTTGGTGGGGGATATACGCACCAAGACGATAAACTCATCTTT. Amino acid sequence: CACDTVGGGYTHQDDKLIF.

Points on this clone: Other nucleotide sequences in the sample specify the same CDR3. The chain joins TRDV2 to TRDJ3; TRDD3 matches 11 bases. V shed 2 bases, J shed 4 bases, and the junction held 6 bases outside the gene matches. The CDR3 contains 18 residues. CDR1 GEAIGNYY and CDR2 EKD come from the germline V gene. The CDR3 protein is CACDKWGIRDWDTRQMFF. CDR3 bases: TGTGCCTGTGACAAATGGGGGATACGCGATTGGGACACCCGACAGATGTTTTTC.

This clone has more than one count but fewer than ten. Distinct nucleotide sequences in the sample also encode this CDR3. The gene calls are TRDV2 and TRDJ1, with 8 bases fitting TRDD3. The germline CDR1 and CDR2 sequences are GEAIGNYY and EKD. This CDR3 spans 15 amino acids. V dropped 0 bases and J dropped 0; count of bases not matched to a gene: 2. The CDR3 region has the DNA TGTGCCTGTGACACCGTACTGGGGGACACCGATAAACTCATCTTT. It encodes CACDTVLGDTDKLIF.

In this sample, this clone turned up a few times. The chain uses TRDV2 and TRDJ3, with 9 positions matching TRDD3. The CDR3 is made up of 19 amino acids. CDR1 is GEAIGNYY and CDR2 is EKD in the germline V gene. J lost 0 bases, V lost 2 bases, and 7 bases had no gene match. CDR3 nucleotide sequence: TGTGCCTGTGACAACGCGTTGGGGATACGCTCCTGGGACACCCGACAGATGTTTTTC. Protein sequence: CACDNALGIRSWDTRQMFF.

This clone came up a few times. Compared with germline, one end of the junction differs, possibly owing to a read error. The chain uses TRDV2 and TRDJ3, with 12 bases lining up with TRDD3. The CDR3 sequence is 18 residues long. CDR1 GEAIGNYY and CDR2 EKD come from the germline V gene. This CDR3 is CACDSVLGDTWGTRQMFF. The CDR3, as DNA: TGTGCCTGTGACTCTGTACTGGGGGATACCTGGGGCACCCGACAGATGTTTTTC.

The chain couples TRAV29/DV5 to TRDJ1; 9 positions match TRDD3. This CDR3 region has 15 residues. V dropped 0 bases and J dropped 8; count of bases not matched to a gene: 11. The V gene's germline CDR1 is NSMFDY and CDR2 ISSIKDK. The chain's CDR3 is CAASALGDPLGKLIF. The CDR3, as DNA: TGTGCAGCAAGCGCGCTGGGGGATCCGTTAGGGAAACTCATCTTT.

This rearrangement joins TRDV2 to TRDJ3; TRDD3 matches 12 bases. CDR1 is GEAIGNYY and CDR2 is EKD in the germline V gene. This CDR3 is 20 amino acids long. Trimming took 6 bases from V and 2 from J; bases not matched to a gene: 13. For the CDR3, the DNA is TGTGCCTGTTCCGCTCTGGGGGATACGAGGGGTACCTGGGACACCCGACAGATGTTTTTC. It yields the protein CACSALGDTRGTWDTRQMFF.

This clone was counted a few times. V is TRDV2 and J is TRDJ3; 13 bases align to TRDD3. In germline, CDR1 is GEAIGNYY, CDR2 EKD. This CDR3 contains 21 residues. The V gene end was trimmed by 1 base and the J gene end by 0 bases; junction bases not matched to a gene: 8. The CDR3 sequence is CACDTLYWGIRSSWDTRQMFF. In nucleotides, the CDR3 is TGTGCCTGTGACACGCTTTACTGGGGGATACGGAGCTCCTGGGACACCCGACAGATGTTTTTC.

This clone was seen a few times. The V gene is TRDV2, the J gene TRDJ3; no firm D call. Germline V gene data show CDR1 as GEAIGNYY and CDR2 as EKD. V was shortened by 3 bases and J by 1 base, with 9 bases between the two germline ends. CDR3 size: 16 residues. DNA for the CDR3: TGTGCCTGTGACTCCTTATTTTCCTGGGACACCCGACAGATGTTTTTC. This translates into CACDSLFSWDTRQMFF.

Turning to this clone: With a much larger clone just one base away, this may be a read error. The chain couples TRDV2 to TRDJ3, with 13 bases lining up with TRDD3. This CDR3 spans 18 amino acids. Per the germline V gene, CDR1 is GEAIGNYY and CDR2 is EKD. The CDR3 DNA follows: TGTGCCTGTAACACTGGGGGATACGGAACCTGGGACACCCGACAGATGTTTTTC. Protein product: CACNTGGYGTWDTRQMFF.

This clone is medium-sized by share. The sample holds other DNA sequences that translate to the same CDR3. CDR3 nucleotide sequence: TGTGCCTGTGACACCGGGGGATACGCCTCCTGGGACACCCGACAGATGTTTTTC. This encodes CACDTGGYASWDTRQMFF. The rearrangement links TRDV2 to TRDJ3; TRDD3 matches 10 bases. The CDR3 has 18 amino acids. J was trimmed by 0 bases and V by 0 bases; bases with no gene match: 1. Germline assignment: CDR1 GEAIGNYY and CDR2 EKD.

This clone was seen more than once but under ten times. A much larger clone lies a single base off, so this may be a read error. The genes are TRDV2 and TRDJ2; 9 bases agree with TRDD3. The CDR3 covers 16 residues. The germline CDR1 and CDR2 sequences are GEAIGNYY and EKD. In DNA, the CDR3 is TGTGCCCGTGACATACTGGGGGAAGCTTTGACAGCACAACTCTTCTTT. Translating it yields CARDILGEALTAQLFF.

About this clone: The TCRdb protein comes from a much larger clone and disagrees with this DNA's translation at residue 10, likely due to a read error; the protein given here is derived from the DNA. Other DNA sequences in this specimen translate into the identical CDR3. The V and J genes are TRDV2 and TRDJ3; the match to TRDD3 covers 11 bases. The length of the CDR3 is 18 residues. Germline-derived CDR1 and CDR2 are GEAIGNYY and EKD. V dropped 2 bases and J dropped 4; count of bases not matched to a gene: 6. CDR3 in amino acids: CACDKILGDSWDTRQMFF. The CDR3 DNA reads TGTGCCTGTGACAAAATACTGGGGGATAGTTGGGACACCCGACAGATGTTTTTC.